This is a list of T cell receptor beta chains from one sample in a study of T cell clusters in autoimmune cytopenias. TCRdb derives one entry per CDR3 protein from the multiplex PCR reads, leaving out DNA. This table holds thousands of distinct CDR3 sequences. The material sequenced was peripheral blood. The receptors here all came from a human donor with an autoimmune cytopenia or autoimmune hepatitis (not recorded which). CDR3s include the opening cysteine and the closing phenylalanine or tryptophan. Clone size is stated in some rows and not others, as once, few, many or a class when expanded.

>TRBJ2-5|-|TRBV12-3/TRBV12-4
CASSYLLYQENQYF
>TRBJ2-5|medium-sized|TRBV12-3/TRBV12-4
CASSPRQGGRETQYF
>TRBJ2-1|-|TRBV29-1
CSVDPSGGYNEQFF
>TRBJ1-5|-|TRBV12-3/TRBV12-4
CASSFGQPQHF
>TRBJ2-2|medium-sized|TRBV7-9
CASSNERGHTGELFF
>TRBJ1-2|medium-sized|TRBV30
CAWSVQWAYGYTF
>TRBJ1-2|-|TRBV30
CAWGLSRGGYTF
>TRBJ2-7|-|TRBV7-6
CASSLDFQGSHEQYF
>TRBJ2-1|-|TRBV27
CASTSRDRVNEQFF
>TRBJ2-7|-|TRBV19
CASSYDSYEQYF
>TRBJ2-5|hyperexpanded|TRBV27
CASSFRGQGTQYF
>TRBJ2-3|medium-sized|TRBV19
CASSSPGLAVSTDTQYF
>TRBJ1-2|-|TRBV4-2
CASSQGRRDYGYTF
>TRBJ2-4|-|TRBV6-5
CASSYGGQGGGNIQYF
>TRBJ1-5|medium-sized|TRBV6-5
CASSYSSGQPQHF
>TRBJ2-5|-|TRBV20-1
CSAIDRPQETQYF
>TRBJ2-2|medium-sized|TRBV6-2/TRBV6-3
CASSLTDREETGELFF
>TRBJ2-7|medium-sized|TRBV6-6
CASSYGGVQGLPYEQYF
>TRBJ2-1|medium-sized|TRBV15
CATSRTDGYNEQFF
>TRBJ2-3|medium-sized|TRBV6-5
CASSYPLKTVRATDTQYF
>TRBJ2-7|medium-sized|TRBV6-5
CASRSAPAPYEQYF
>TRBJ2-1|medium-sized|TRBV20-1
CSAETGRTPRHEQFF
>TRBJ2-3|medium-sized|TRBV5-6
CASSLGGGVTDTQYF
>TRBJ2-6|medium-sized|TRBV18
CASSPVGQRYSGANVLTF
>TRBJ2-3|medium-sized|TRBV20-1
CSARVLVTDTQYF
>TRBJ2-3|-|TRBV27
CASSLSGTTDTQYF
>TRBJ2-3|medium-sized|TRBV11-1
CASSLAQGVSTDTQYF
>TRBJ1-3|-|TRBV10-3
CAISVDSGNTIYF
>TRBJ2-7|medium-sized|TRBV6-1
CASLREGYEQYF
>TRBJ2-3|medium-sized|TRBV6-1
CASSEITDTQYF
>TRBJ2-3|large|TRBV29-1
CSVDAPLTDTQYF
>TRBJ2-7|-|TRBV6-2/TRBV6-3
CASSYGTSETYEQYF
>TRBJ2-5|-|TRBV20-1
CSPSTSGRPQETQYF
>TRBJ2-5|medium-sized|TRBV27
CASTSRGLSYEQYF
>TRBJ2-1|medium-sized|TRBV5-4
CASSLGLTYNEQFF
>TRBJ2-7|medium-sized|TRBV6-1
CASRGHYEQYF
>TRBJ1-2|medium-sized|TRBV6-1
CASRHRGQDYGYTF
>TRBJ1-5|medium-sized|TRBV27
CASSGRGGGQPQHF
>TRBJ2-7|medium-sized|TRBV6-6
CASSYVRDGPYEQYF
>TRBJ1-2|large|TRBV12-3/TRBV12-4
CASSLSLSRQDGYTF
>TRBJ2-5|-|TRBV5-6
CASSLYPGVGETQYF
>TRBJ1-2|medium-sized|TRBV12-3/TRBV12-4
CASSSGVWGYTF
>TRBJ2-2|medium-sized|TRBV6-2/TRBV6-3
CASSRGLDTGELFF
>TRBJ2-7|-|TRBV5-4
CASSPSGATTYEQYF
>TRBJ1-5|-|TRBV27
CATRDRGIGQPQHF
>TRBJ2-7|medium-sized|TRBV18
CASSPSGIAYEQYF
>TRBJ1-1|-|TRBV27
CASSLGGTNTEAFF
>TRBJ1-1|medium-sized|TRBV27
CASTARGLNTEAFF
>TRBJ2-1|-|TRBV30
CAWSAGPLRYNEQFF
>TRBJ2-6|-|TRBV6-5
CASSYGGQISGANVLTF
>TRBJ2-2|medium-sized|TRBV12-3/TRBV12-4
CASSSDPHGELFF
>TRBJ2-3|medium-sized|TRBV12-3/TRBV12-4
CASSLATTRPTTDTQYF
>TRBJ2-5|-|TRBV5-6
CASSLNGGREETQYF
>TRBJ1-6|-|TRBV13
CASSADRANSPLHF
>TRBJ2-5|medium-sized|TRBV29-1
CSAVGRRERTQYF